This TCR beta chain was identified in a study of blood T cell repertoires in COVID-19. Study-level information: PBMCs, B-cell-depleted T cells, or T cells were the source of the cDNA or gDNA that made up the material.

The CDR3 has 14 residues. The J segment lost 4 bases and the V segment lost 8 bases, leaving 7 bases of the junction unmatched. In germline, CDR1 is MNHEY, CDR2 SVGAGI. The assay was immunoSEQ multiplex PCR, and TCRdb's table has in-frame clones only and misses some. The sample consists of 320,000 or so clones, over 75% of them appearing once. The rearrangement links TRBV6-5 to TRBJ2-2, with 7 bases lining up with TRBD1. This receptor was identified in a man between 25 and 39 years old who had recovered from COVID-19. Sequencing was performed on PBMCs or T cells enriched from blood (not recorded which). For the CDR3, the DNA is TGTGCCAGCGGACAGGTCGGGGTCACCGGGGAGCTGTTTTTT. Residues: CASGQVGVTGELFF.